The entry that follows covers one T cell receptor (beta chain) sequence. Using its own MiXCR run on the RT-PCR reads, TCRdb lists one record per CDR3 protein. The sample records 550,000 to 750,000 distinct CDR3 sequences, 14% being singletons. V dropped 5 bases and J dropped 2 bases, with 9 bases sitting between them. Germline assignment: CDR1 MNHEY and CDR2 SVGEGT. The CDR3 has 13 amino acids. The sequencing input was memory CD4+ T cells from blood. The receptor was isolated from a female donor in good health, serving as a healthy control. The gene calls are TRBV6-2 or TRBV6-3 and TRBJ1-2, with D perhaps matching TRBD1 (5 bases). CDR3 sequence: CASSKAGNYGYTF. In DNA form, the CDR3 reads TGTGCCAGCAGTAAGGCAGGGAACTATGGCTACACCTTC.